This TCR beta chain was identified in a study of blood T cell repertoires in COVID-19. As for the study in general: Italy, Spain and the United States were the sources of the convalescent and acute COVID-19 samples. T cells, B-cell-depleted T cells, or PBMCs supplied cDNA or gDNA.

The CDR3 covers 16 residues. Trimming took off 3 bases at V and 4 bases at J, with 16 bases between the two ends. Germline lookup yields CDR1 MNHEY and CDR2 SMNVEV (reference sequence). Followed longitudinally, the Seattle patients had been enrolled during active infection. How the authors handled the data: By means of reference gene primer amplification, nucleated cell counts were estimated. The method was immunoSEQ multiplex PCR; TCRdb's version includes in-frame clones alone and lacks a portion of them. V, J and clone size were drawn from that table, and D and trimming were deduced from the DNA. The data show 360,000 or so clones, around 90% seen once.

V and J are TRBV27 and TRBJ1-5; D perhaps matches TRBD1 (6 bases). The receptor's source is a woman aged 60 to 75 with COVID-19, enrolled during active disease. The sample comprised peripheral blood. The CDR3 nucleotides are TGTGCCAGCAGTTTTTTTACTCCCCAGGGGAATCAGCCCCAGCATTTT. Protein sequence: CASSFFTPQGNQPQHF.